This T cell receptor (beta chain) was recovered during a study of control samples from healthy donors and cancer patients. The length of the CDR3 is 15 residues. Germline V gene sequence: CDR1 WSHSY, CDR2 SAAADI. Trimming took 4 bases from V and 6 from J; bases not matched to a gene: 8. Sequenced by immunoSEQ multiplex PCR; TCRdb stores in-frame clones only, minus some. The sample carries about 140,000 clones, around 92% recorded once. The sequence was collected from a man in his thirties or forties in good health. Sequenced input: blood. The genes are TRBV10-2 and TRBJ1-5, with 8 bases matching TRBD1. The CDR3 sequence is CASSGSGGGSQPQHF. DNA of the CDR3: TGCGCCAGCAGTGGATCAGGGGGCGGAAGTCAGCCCCAGCATTTT.